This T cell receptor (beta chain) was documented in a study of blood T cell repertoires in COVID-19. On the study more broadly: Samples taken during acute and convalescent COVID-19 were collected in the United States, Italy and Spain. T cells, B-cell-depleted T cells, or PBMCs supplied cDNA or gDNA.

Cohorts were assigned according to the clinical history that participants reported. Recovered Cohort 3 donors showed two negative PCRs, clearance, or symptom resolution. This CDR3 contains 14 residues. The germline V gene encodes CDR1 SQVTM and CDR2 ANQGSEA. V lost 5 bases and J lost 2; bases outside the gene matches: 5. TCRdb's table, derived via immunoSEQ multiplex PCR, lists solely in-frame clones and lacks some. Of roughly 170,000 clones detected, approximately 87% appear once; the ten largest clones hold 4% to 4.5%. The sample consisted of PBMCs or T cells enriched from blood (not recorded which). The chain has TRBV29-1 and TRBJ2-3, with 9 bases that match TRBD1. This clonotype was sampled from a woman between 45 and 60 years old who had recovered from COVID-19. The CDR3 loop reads CSVTGTGFTDTQYF. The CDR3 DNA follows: TGCAGCGTTACCGGGACAGGGTTCACAGATACGCAGTATTTT.